Listed below are T cell receptor beta chains from one sample, sequenced in a study of early stage breast cancer tumors. Data came from immunoSEQ multiplex PCR; TCRdb stores just in-frame clones and leaves some out. The sample holds fewer than 75,000 clones; roughly 80% are singletons and the top ten take around 3.7%. Input material: blood. The origin of the receptors is a person aged 25 to 39 with breast cancer. The CDR3 runs from the conserved cysteine through the conserved F or W. Each record gives: clone size, V gene, J gene, D gene, CDR3 DNA, CDR3 protein. D genes are given only for firm matches. Not all rows give a size; the values are once, few, many and, for expanded clones, a class.

>NA|TRBV18|TRBJ2-1|NA
TGTGCCAGCTCACAGCCAAGTCTAGTTGGCTATGAGCAGTTCTTC
CASSQPSLVGYEQFF
>NA|TRBV4-2|TRBJ1-2|TRBD1
TGTGCCAGCAGCCAAGATGGGGGGAGGGACAGGTTATTCTATGGCTACACCTTC
CASSQDGGRDRLFYGYTF
>NA|TRBV9|TRBJ2-7|NA
TGTGCCAGCAGCGTAGGAGCGGTAAGCTCCTACGAGCAGTACTTC
CASSVGAVSSYEQYF
>NA|TRBV4-3|TRBJ1-6|NA
TGCGCCAGCAGCCGAGACATCCTTAATTCACCCCTCCACTTT
CASSRDILNSPLHF
>NA|TRBV30|TRBJ1-1|NA
TGTGCCTGGAGTGCCAGACACTCGAACACTGAAGCTTTCTTT
CAWSARHSNTEAFF
>NA|TRBV28|TRBJ2-5|TRBD2
TGTGCCAGCAGTTCGCGACTAGCGGGAGCAGGAGAGACCCAGTACTTC
CASSSRLAGAGETQYF
>NA|TRBV10-1|TRBJ2-5|NA
TGCGCCAGCAGTGAGTCGACCAGGCGGGAGACCCAGTACTTC
CASSESTRRETQYF
>NA|TRBV6-6|TRBJ2-7|NA
TGTGCCAGCAGTTACTCGAGTCCCCGCTCCTACGAGCAGTACTTC
CASSYSSPRSYEQYF
>few|TRBV28|TRBJ1-1|NA
TGTGCCAGCACCCTGCCGCAGGGGACCACTGAAGCTTTCTTT
CASTLPQGTTEAFF
>NA|TRBV30|TRBJ2-1|TRBD2
TGTGCCTGGACCCTGACTAGCCCCTACAATGAGCAGTTCTTC
CAWTLTSPYNEQFF
>NA|TRBV7-7|TRBJ2-3|TRBD2
TGTGCTAGCAGCTTATCGGCTAGCGGGAGCTTAACAGATACGCAGTATTTT
CASSLSASGSLTDTQYF
>NA|TRBV7-9|TRBJ2-1|TRBD2
TGTGCCAGCAGCCGATCCGGGGGGACTAGCGGGTTGTTGTACAATGAGCAGTTCTTC
CASSRSGGTSGLLYNEQFF
>NA|TRBV11-2|TRBJ1-1|NA
TGTGCCAGCAGCCGTCTTAACACTGAAGCTTTCTTT
CASSRLNTEAFF
>few|TRBV6-5|TRBJ2-7|TRBD1
TGTGCCAGCATCCCAGGGGGCTCCTACGAGCAGTACTTC
CASIPGGSYEQYF
>NA|TRBV6-4|TRBJ1-2|NA
TGTGCCAGCAGTGACTCCCGGAACTATGGCTACACCTTC
CASSDSRNYGYTF
>NA|TRBV30|TRBJ2-7|TRBD2
TGTGCCTGGAGTGTTGCGGGAGGAGGGTACGAGCAGTACTTC
CAWSVAGGGYEQYF
>NA|TRBV7-7|TRBJ2-5|TRBD2
TGTGCTAGCAGCGCGACTAGCCCGGAGACCCAGTACTTC
CASSATSPETQYF
>NA|TRBV30|TRBJ1-1|NA
TGTGCCTGGCGCGAACTGGGAGGGGCCACTGAAGCTTTCTTT
CAWRELGGATEAFF
>NA|TRBV4-2|TRBJ2-7|NA
TGTGCCAGCAGCCAAGAGTACGAGCAGTACTTC
CASSQEYEQYF
>NA|TRBV18|TRBJ2-7|NA
TGTGCCAGCTCACCCATTAGCGTCTCCTACGAGCAGTACTTC
CASSPISVSYEQYF
>NA|TRBV6-5|TRBJ1-4|NA
TGTGCCAGCAGTTACAACTGGGTTCTTAATGAAAAACTGTTTTTT
CASSYNWVLNEKLFF
>NA|TRBV6-5|TRBJ1-4|TRBD1
TGTGCCAGCAGAACCGGGACAGGGCGGGAAAAACTGTTTTTT
CASRTGTGREKLFF
>NA|TRBV6-6|TRBJ2-7|NA
TGTGCCAGCATTTACTATAGTCGGGGTGGGTCCTACGAGCAGTACTTC
CASIYYSRGGSYEQYF
>NA|TRBV4-2|TRBJ2-6|NA
TGTGCCAGCAGCCAAGGAGCCCCCTCTGGGGCCAACGTCCTGACTTTC
CASSQGAPSGANVLTF
>NA|TRBV29-1|TRBJ2-3|NA
TGCAGCGTTGAGGCACCGGACAGGGAGGGGGCAGATACGCAGTATTTT
CSVEAPDREGADTQYF
>NA|TRBV7-2|TRBJ2-7|TRBD2
TGTGCCAGCAGCTCAGGGACTAGCGGGAGGTGGGACGAGCAGTACTTC
CASSSGTSGRWDEQYF
>NA|TRBV1|TRBJ2-7|NA
TGCACCAGCAGCCGGATGACTAGCGGGAGCTCCTACGAGCAGTACTTC
CTSSRMTSGSSYEQYF
>NA|TRBV18|TRBJ2-1|TRBD2
TGTGCCAGCTTCCCTAGCGGGAGGGCCTATGAGCAGTTCTTC
CASFPSGRAYEQFF
>NA|TRBV11-3|TRBJ2-1|NA
TGTGCCAGCAGCTTAGGACTAGGGGGCTCCTACAATGAGCAGTTCTTC
CASSLGLGGSYNEQFF
>NA|TRBV19|TRBJ2-1|NA
TGTGCCAGTAGTATAATCCGGGGAAATGAGATTATGAGTCAGTTCTTC
CASSIIRGNEIMSQFF
>NA|TRBV4-1|TRBJ1-5|NA
TGCGCCAGCAGCCAAGGGAGGACAGTTGGCAATCAGCCCCAGCATTTT
CASSQGRTVGNQPQHF
>once|TRBV5-1|TRBJ2-2|NA
TGCGCCAGCAGCTTGGAAACAGGGTACACCGGGGAGCTGTTTTTT
CASSLETGYTGELFF
>NA|TRBV6-1|TRBJ2-1|TRBD1
TGTGCCAGCAGTGTTGGACAGGGAACCTACAATGAGCAGTTCTTC
CASSVGQGTYNEQFF
>NA|TRBV27|TRBJ1-3|NA
TGTGCCAGCAGTTCCCAGGGGGGAAACACCATATATTTT
CASSSQGGNTIYF
>NA|TRBV4-1|TRBJ1-5|TRBD1
TGCGCCAGCAGCCAAGAGGGACAGGGAGAGGGTCAGCCCCAGCATTTT
CASSQEGQGEGQPQHF
>NA|TRBV9|TRBJ2-5|TRBD2
TGTGCCAGCAGCGTAGGATCAGTAGCGGGAGGGCCCGGGGAGACCCAGTACTTC
CASSVGSVAGGPGETQYF
>NA|TRBV5-1|TRBJ2-2|TRBD2
TGCGCCAGCAGCTTGGGTACTAGCGGGGCCTTTAACACCGGGGAGCTGTTTTTT
CASSLGTSGAFNTGELFF
>once|TRBV9|TRBJ2-7|TRBD2
TGTGCCAGCAGCGTTGCGGGAGCGCCGGACGAGCAGTACTTC
CASSVAGAPDEQYF
>once|TRBV4-3|TRBJ2-3|NA
TGCGCCAGCAGCCAAGGGTCGCAGGGTTGGACAGATACGCAGTATTTT
CASSQGSQGWTDTQYF
>few|TRBV21-1|TRBJ1-2|NA
TGTGCCAGCAGCCTCCGGGGGTATGGCTACACCTTC
CASSLRGYGYTF
>once|TRBV9|TRBJ1-2|NA
TGTGCCAGCAGCGTAATACAGGGAAGCCATGGCTACACCTTC
CASSVIQGSHGYTF
>few|TRBV6-1|TRBJ1-5|TRBD1
TGTGCCAGCAGTGAACTCGACAGGGGGAATCAGCCCCAGCATTTT
CASSELDRGNQPQHF
>NA|TRBV5-8|TRBJ1-2|NA
TGTGCCAGCAGCTTGGGGGCGCGACGGGGCTATGGCTACACCTTC
CASSLGARRGYGYTF
>NA|TRBV6-4|TRBJ2-1|TRBD2
TGTGCCAGCAGTGACGGCGGGACTAGCGGGTACAATGAGCAGTTCTTC
CASSDGGTSGYNEQFF
>NA|TRBV7-2|TRBJ1-5|NA
TGTGCCAGCAGCTTAGAAGGGGCCGGCAATCAGCCCCAGCATTTT
CASSLEGAGNQPQHF
>NA|TRBV6-1|TRBJ2-3|NA
TGTGCCAGCAGTCTACGATCCGAAGATACGCAGTATTTT
CASSLRSEDTQYF
>NA|TRBV6-4|TRBJ2-5|NA
TGTGCCAGCAGTGCTAATCCGGGACTCCAAGAGACCCAGTACTTC
CASSANPGLQETQYF
>few|TRBV7-2|TRBJ2-7|NA
TGTGCCAGCAAAGGGGCGGCAGGCAGTTCCTACGAGCAGTACTTC
CASKGAAGSSYEQYF
>NA|TRBV10-1|TRBJ2-7|NA
TGCGCCAGCAGTGCCGACCTCGCGCGGCTAGACGAGCAGTACTTC
CASSADLARLDEQYF
>NA|TRBV6-6|TRBJ2-1|TRBD2
TGTGCCAGCAGCGCTATACTAGCGAGTTACGACAATGAGCAGTTCTTC
CASSAILASYDNEQFF
>NA|TRBV18|TRBJ2-1|TRBD1
TGTGCCAGCTCACCACAGGGACAGGGATATGAGCAGTTCTTC
CASSPQGQGYEQFF
>NA|TRBV20-1|TRBJ2-1|NA
TGCAGTGCTAGATTGGTGTCTGAGCAGTTCTTC
CSARLVSEQFF
>NA|TRBV23-1|TRBJ2-7|NA
TGCGCCAACACGAGGGGACCTACCTACGAGCAGTACTTC
CANTRGPTYEQYF
>NA|TRBV27|TRBJ2-1|NA
TGTGCCAGCAGTCCAAGGACCCCCTACAATGAGCAGTTCTTC
CASSPRTPYNEQFF
>NA|TRBV6-5|TRBJ2-4|NA
TGTGCCAGCATTGGAGGCCCAGGGAACATTCAGTACTTC
CASIGGPGNIQYF
>NA|TRBV5-8|TRBJ2-5|NA
TGTGCCAGCAGCTTGCGGGGGGCGTACCAAGAGACCCAGTACTTC
CASSLRGAYQETQYF
>NA|TRBV7-9|TRBJ2-1|NA
TGTGCCAGCAGCCAGGACCTGACGAATGAGCAGTTCTTC
CASSQDLTNEQFF
>NA|TRBV19|TRBJ2-5|TRBD2
TGTGCCAGTCAGTGGACTAGCGGGAGAGGGGAGACCCAGTACTTC
CASQWTSGRGETQYF
>NA|TRBV5-5|TRBJ1-1|NA
TGTGCCAGCAGCTTGGTTCTGGGCCCTGAAGCTTTCTTT
CASSLVLGPEAFF
>NA|TRBV27|TRBJ2-1|TRBD2
TGTGCCAGCAGTTTGCTCCCTCTAGCGGGAGGGCTCTACAATGAGCAGTTCTTC
CASSLLPLAGGLYNEQFF